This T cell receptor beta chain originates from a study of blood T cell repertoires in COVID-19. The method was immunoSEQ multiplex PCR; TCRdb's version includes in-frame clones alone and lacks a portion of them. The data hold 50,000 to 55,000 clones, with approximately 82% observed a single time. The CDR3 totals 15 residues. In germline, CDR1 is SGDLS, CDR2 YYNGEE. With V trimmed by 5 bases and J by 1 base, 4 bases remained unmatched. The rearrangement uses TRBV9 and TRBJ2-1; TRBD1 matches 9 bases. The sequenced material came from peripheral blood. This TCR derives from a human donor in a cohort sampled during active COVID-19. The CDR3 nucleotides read TGTGCCAGCAGTCCCGGACAGGGGTCCTACAATGAGCAGTTCTTC. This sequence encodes CASSPGQGSYNEQFF.